This is a list of T cell receptor beta chains from one sample in a study of T cell responses to AZD1222 COVID-19 vaccine. Libraries were prepared by immunoSEQ multiplex PCR; TCRdb keeps only in-frame clonotypes and omits some of them. This sample carries about 140,000 clones, approximately 90% of them seen once, and the ten largest clones take about 4.8%. Specimen: peripheral blood, collected on day 0 of AZD1222 vaccination. Source of these receptors: an adult in good health. Each CDR3 is given with its conserved first and last residue. A D gene is named only where the DNA matches it firmly. Only part of the rows carry a size: once, few, many, or a class if the clone is expanded.

NA,TRBD1,TRBJ1-3,TRBV6-4,CASTEQGERNTIYF,TGTGCCAGCACCGAACAGGGGGAGAGGAACACCATATATTTT
NA,NA,TRBJ2-7,TRBV10-3,CAISEPQGDEQYF,TGTGCCATCAGTGAGCCTCAGGGTGACGAGCAGTACTTC
NA,NA,TRBJ2-2,TRBV7-8,CASRLQGSNTGELFF,TGTGCCAGCAGACTACAGGGATCGAACACCGGGGAGCTGTTTTTT
NA,NA,TRBJ1-1,TRBV4-2,CASSQDNVRGLNTEAFF,TGTGCCAGCAGCCAAGATAATGTCAGGGGTCTGAACACTGAAGCTTTCTTT
NA,TRBD2,TRBJ2-1,TRBV3-1/TRBV3-2,CASSQEGLAGISYNEQFF,TGTGCCAGCAGCCAAGAAGGACTAGCGGGGATCTCCTACAATGAGCAGTTCTTC
NA,NA,TRBJ1-1,TRBV3-1/TRBV3-2,CASSQEAGATEAFF,TGTGCCAGCAGCCAGGAGGCAGGCGCTACTGAAGCTTTCTTT
NA,NA,TRBJ1-1,TRBV4-1,CASSQPGATETEAFF,TGCGCCAGCAGCCAACCGGGGGCGACTGAAACTGAAGCTTTCTTT
NA,NA,TRBJ1-5,TRBV29-1,CSVVSRGDQPQHF,TGCAGCGTTGTCAGCAGGGGAGATCAGCCCCAGCATTTT
NA,TRBD1,TRBJ1-1,TRBV6-6,CASGPGQEQAFF,TGTGCCAGCGGCCCAGGACAGGAACAAGCTTTCTTT
NA,TRBD1,TRBJ1-2,TRBV11-2,CASSQYRGSYGYTF,TGTGCCAGCAGTCAATACAGGGGTAGTTATGGCTACACCTTC
NA,NA,TRBJ1-2,TRBV7-2,CASSSRLGGYTF,TGTGCCAGCAGCTCTAGACTTGGCGGCTACACCTTC
NA,TRBD1,TRBJ2-5,TRBV5-1,CASSLGGQGTGETQYF,TGCGCCAGCAGCTTGGGCGGACAGGGGACGGGAGAGACCCAGTACTTC
few,TRBD2,TRBJ2-2,TRBV3-1/TRBV3-2,CASSQEGLAGVTGELFF,TGTGCCAGCAGCCAAGAGGGACTAGCGGGGGTCACCGGGGAGCTGTTTTTT
NA,NA,TRBJ1-2,TRBV5-1,CASSLAGGPIGYTF,TGCGCCAGCAGCTTAGCAGGCGGTCCTATTGGCTACACCTTC
once,TRBD1,TRBJ1-2,TRBV18,CASSPLKDRVSNGYTF,TGTGCCAGCTCACCCCTAAAGGACAGGGTTTCGAATGGCTACACCTTC
NA,NA,TRBJ2-7,TRBV14,CASSQAGRGYEQYF,TGTGCCAGCAGCCAAGCCGGCAGGGGTTACGAGCAGTACTTC
NA,NA,TRBJ1-2,TRBV30,CAWSVNTGYYGYTF,TGTGCCTGGAGTGTAAACACAGGGTACTATGGCTACACCTTC
NA,TRBD1,TRBJ1-2,TRBV15,CATSRQGVGYGYTF,TGTGCCACCAGCAGACAGGGGGTAGGCTATGGCTACACCTTC
once,NA,TRBJ2-4,TRBV28,CASSRQILAKNIQYF,TGTGCCAGCAGTAGACAGATACTAGCCAAAAACATTCAGTACTTC
NA,TRBD1,TRBJ2-2,TRBV5-1,CASSSRTGGTGELFF,TGCGCCAGCAGCTCCCGGACAGGGGGCACCGGGGAGCTGTTTTTT
NA,NA,TRBJ2-1,TRBV7-9,CASSLGQELYNEQFF,TGTGCCAGCAGCTTAGGGCAAGAGCTTTACAATGAGCAGTTCTTC
NA,TRBD1,TRBJ2-6,TRBV7-2,CASSQDRAGANVLTF,TGTGCCAGCAGCCAAGACAGGGCTGGGGCCAACGTCCTGACTTTC
NA,NA,TRBJ1-1,TRBV7-8,CASSFRTVVNTEAFF,TGTGCCAGCAGCTTCCGGACAGTTGTGAACACTGAAGCTTTCTTT
NA,TRBD1,TRBJ2-7,TRBV30,CAWSIPRTGGLEQYF,TGTGCCTGGAGTATCCCCCGGACAGGGGGCTTAGAGCAGTACTTC
NA,NA,TRBJ1-5,TRBV7-9,CATAAGAGNQPQHF,TGTGCCACTGCGGCGGGGGCTGGTAATCAGCCCCAGCATTTT
NA,NA,TRBJ2-1,TRBV6-4,CASSDSPGSYNEQFF,TGTGCCAGCAGTGACTCGCCAGGGTCCTACAATGAGCAGTTCTTC
NA,NA,TRBJ1-1,TRBV18,CASSPLRGGTEAFF,TGTGCCAGCTCACCTCTGCGCGGGGGTACTGAAGCTTTCTTT
NA,NA,TRBJ1-1,TRBV3-1/TRBV3-2,CASSRRDNTEAFF,TGTGCCAGCAGCCGAAGAGACAACACTGAAGCTTTCTTT
NA,NA,TRBJ1-2,TRBV5-5,CASHYGGYTF,TGTGCCAGCCACTACGGTGGCTACACCTTC
NA,NA,TRBJ1-5,TRBV2,CASSEWQGLRQPQHF,TGTGCCAGCAGTGAATGGCAGGGTCTACGTCAGCCCCAGCATTTT
NA,TRBD1,TRBJ2-7,TRBV10-3,CAISGGLRLGQFSYEQYF,TGTGCCATCAGTGGCGGGTTGAGATTGGGACAGTTCTCCTACGAGCAGTACTTC
NA,NA,TRBJ2-6,TRBV28,CASSLSTLHGAGANVLTF,TGTGCCAGCAGTTTATCGACCCTCCACGGGGCTGGGGCCAACGTCCTGACTTTC
NA,NA,TRBJ2-2,TRBV3-1/TRBV3-2,CASSQDGWGRGELFF,TGTGCCAGCAGCCAAGACGGTTGGGGGCGCGGGGAGCTGTTTTTT
NA,NA,TRBJ1-6,TRBV28,CASLAWAYNSPLHF,TGTGCCAGCTTAGCGTGGGCCTATAATTCACCCCTCCACTTT
NA,TRBD1,TRBJ2-3,TRBV29-1,CSVGGTGESTDTQYF,TGCAGCGTGGGAGGGACAGGGGAGAGCACAGATACGCAGTATTTT
NA,NA,TRBJ2-7,TRBV19,CASSQETSSYEQYF,TGTGCCAGTAGCCAGGAGACCAGCTCCTACGAGCAGTACTTC
NA,TRBD1,TRBJ1-1,TRBV5-1,CASSSTPGTGESEAFF,TGCGCCAGCAGCAGTACCCCCGGGACAGGGGAGTCTGAAGCTTTCTTT
NA,NA,TRBJ1-3,TRBV23-1,CATRQQSSGNTIYF,TGCGCCACCCGCCAACAGAGCTCTGGAAACACCATATATTTT
NA,NA,TRBJ2-7,TRBV4-2,CASSQVSGASYEQYF,TGTGCCAGCAGCCAAGTGTCAGGGGCCTCCTACGAGCAGTACTTC
NA,TRBD1,TRBJ1-1,TRBV19,CASSAGQGRDTEAFF,TGTGCCAGTAGTGCGGGACAGGGTCGGGACACTGAAGCTTTCTTT